These 15 T cell receptor beta chains came from one sample sequenced in a study of T cell responses to AZD1222 COVID-19 vaccine. Sequenced by immunoSEQ multiplex PCR; TCRdb stores in-frame clones only, minus some. The data hold tens of thousands of clones, with about 79% observed a single time. Sequenced material: peripheral blood, taken on day 0 of AZD1222 vaccination. These receptors were taken from an adult in good health.

The chain joins TRBV7-9 to TRBJ2-1; 8 bases line up with TRBD2. V lost 5 bases, J lost 1 base, and 10 bases stayed unmatched. This CDR3 contains 17 residues. Per germline, CDR1 SEHNR and CDR2 FQNEAQ (reference sequence). The CDR3 DNA is TGTGCCAGCAGCCACGTGCGAGCGGGAGTATCCTACAATGAGCAGTTCTTC. Translation: CASSHVRAGVSYNEQFF.

The genes are TRBV5-1 and TRBJ2-1; 7 nucleotides line up with TRBD2. Trimming took 1 base from V and 4 from J; bases not matched to a gene: 5. The CDR3 contains 15 residues. Germline CDR1 reads SGHRS; CDR2 reads YFSETQ. DNA for the CDR3: TGCGCCAGCAGCTTGTCTTCTAGCGGTTACAATGAGCAGTTCTTC. Amino acids: CASSLSSSGYNEQFF.

The chain employs TRBV6-2 or TRBV6-3 and TRBJ1-1; D might be TRBD1 (6 bases). This CDR3 contains 13 residues. Trimming removed 2 bases from V and 4 bases from J, with 8 bases in between. CDR1 MNHEY and CDR2 SVGEGT come from the germline V gene. The CDR3 DNA reads TGTGCCAGCAGTTACAACAGGGCCACTGAAGCTTTCTTT. Its translation: CASSYNRATEAFF.

This clone has a handful of counts. This sequence joins TRBV27 and TRBJ2-2; 7 bases agree with TRBD1. The CDR3 consists of 16 residues. CDR1 is MNHEY, CDR2 SMNVEV, per germline (reference sequence). J was trimmed by 5 bases and V by 3 bases; bases with no gene match: 9. The CDR3 is CASSFVDRTWTGELFF. The CDR3 coding sequence is TGTGCCAGCAGTTTTGTGGACAGGACGTGGACCGGGGAGCTGTTTTTT.

The chain recombines TRBV7-9 with TRBJ2-7; D remains unclear. Germline V lookup: CDR1 SEHNR, CDR2 FQNEAQ (reference sequence). This CDR3 contains 15 residues. V shed 2 bases and J shed 0 bases, with 11 bases lying between them. CDR3 coding DNA: TGTGCCAGCAGCTTAACCCGCGGCAGCTCCTACGAGCAGTACTTC. Residues: CASSLTRGSSYEQYF.

CDR3 DNA: TGTGCCAGCAGCGGACAGTTAAATCAGCCCCAGCATTTT. Protein: CASSGQLNQPQHF. The V gene is TRBV6-5, the J gene TRBJ1-5; D might be TRBD1 (6 bases). The CDR3 length is 13 residues. V lost 6 bases and J lost 4, with 10 bases in between. Germline V gives CDR1 MNHEY, CDR2 SVGAGI.

The chain has TRBV6-1 and TRBJ2-7, with D hard to call. Germline CDR1 and CDR2: MNHNS and SASEGT. The CDR3 loop spans 13 amino acids. Trimming left V 0 bases short and J 8 bases short, with 11 bases between. The CDR3 is CASSEAIQFKQYV. The CDR3 DNA sequence: TGTGCCAGCAGTGAAGCGATACAGTTTAAGCAGTACGTC.

V and J are TRBV11-3 and TRBJ2-4; a weak D match, TRBD2 (6 bases). Trimming pared 4 bases from V and 7 bases from J, leaving 11 bases between. Per germline, CDR1 SGHNT and CDR2 YENEEA. The CDR3 is 13 amino acids. CDR3 sequence: CASSSPGLNIQYF. CDR3 sequence (DNA): TGTGCCAGCAGCTCGCCGGGACTTAACATTCAGTACTTC.

This clone was seen a few times. The rearrangement uses TRBV6-2 or TRBV6-3 and TRBJ1-1; D not certain. CDR1 MNHEY and CDR2 SVGEGT come from the germline V gene. Trimming cost V 4 bases and J 1 base, with 7 bases left between them. The CDR3 has 13 residues. The CDR3 spells CASSLMGNTEAFF. DNA for the CDR3: TGTGCCAGCAGTTTAATGGGGAACACTGAAGCTTTCTTT.

The V call is TRBV15, the J call TRBJ2-3, with a weak D call TRBD2 (6 bases). Deletions cut 5 bases from V and 0 bases from J, with 12 bases between. Germline V gene lookup returns CDR1 LNHNV and CDR2 YYDKDF (reference sequence). The CDR3 totals 15 residues. The CDR3: CATSEGLSSTDTQYF. The DNA for the CDR3 is TGTGCCACCAGCGAAGGACTATCTAGCACAGATACGCAGTATTTT.

This chain joins TRBV11-2 and TRBJ2-1; D not certain. Per germline, CDR1 SGHAT and CDR2 FQNNGV. The CDR3 is made up of 13 amino acids. The ends were cut back, 1 base at V and 4 bases at J, with 5 bases in the middle. CDR3 residues: CASSLGLYNEQFF. The CDR3 nucleotides read TGTGCCAGCAGCTTAGGCCTTTACAATGAGCAGTTCTTC.

The CDR3 DNA reads as TGTGCCAGCAGTAGGGGGGCAGATACGCAGTATTTT. Its protein is CASSRGADTQYF. The chain recombines TRBV12-3 or TRBV12-4 with TRBJ2-3; perhaps D is TRBD1 or TRBD2 (6 bases each). The CDR3 length is 12 residues. Trimming removed 5 bases from V and 4 bases from J, with 7 bases in between.

This rearrangement joins TRBV11-3 to TRBJ1-2; D is perhaps TRBD1 (5 bases). With 7 bases removed from V and 10 bases from J, the gap between germline ends came to 16 bases. Per germline, CDR1 SGHNT and CDR2 YENEEA. The CDR3 has 12 residues. The CDR3 is CASTRELGDYTF. CDR3 coding DNA: TGTGCCAGCACCCGGGAATTAGGGGACTACACCTTC.

The chain recombines TRBV3-1 (or the pseudogene TRBV3-2) with TRBJ2-2; 10 positions match TRBD2. After removal of 1 base from V and 7 bases from J, the junction contained 9 bases not matched to a gene. Germline V lookup: CDR1 LGHDT, CDR2 YNNKEL (reference sequence). The CDR3 extends over 17 amino acids. The CDR3 bases are TGTGCCAGCAGCCAAGTGGGGCTAGCGGGAGCGGTCGGGGAGCTGTTTTTT. Its protein is CASSQVGLAGAVGELFF.

This clone appeared a single time. The CDR3 is CASSLVVGGPGNEQFF. For the CDR3, the DNA is TGTGCCAGCAGCTTAGTTGTGGGAGGGCCAGGCAATGAGCAGTTCTTC. The rearrangement joins TRBV7-3 to TRBJ2-1; 7 nucleotides agree with TRBD2. Losses at the gene ends were 2 bases for V and 6 bases for J; bases not matched to a gene: 10. CDR1 and CDR2 (germline): SGHTA, FQGTGA. The CDR3 covers 16 residues.